This TCR beta chain was documented in a study of blood T cells in healthy people across ages. Then a second PCR, running roughly 7 to 11 cycles, was carried out with a sample-barcoded 5' primer and a J-beta primer mix. MiXCR was run by TCRdb on the 5' RACE reads, yielding one entry per CDR3 protein. The sample comprises 750,000 to 850,000 distinct CDR3 sequences, 20% to 30% of which are singletons, and under 4.5% rests with the top ten. CDR3 length equals 14 residues. CDR1 is SGHDN, CDR2 FVKESK, per germline. These same records also appear under a second study, on T cells of mothers and their children.

The chain joins TRBV14 to TRBJ2-1; TRBD2 might be the D (6 bases). The J call may be incorrect, as the DNA end agrees better with TRBJ2-7. The sequence was collected from a boy aged 10-17 years in good health. Sequenced sample: blood. CDR3 protein: CASSALSGYYEQYF. In DNA form, the CDR3 reads TGTGCCAGCAGCGCACTTAGCGGATACTACGAGCAGTACTTC.